These T cell receptor beta chains were read from a single sample in a study of blood T cells in healthy people across ages. In TCRdb, the 5' RACE reads were re-called with MiXCR into one record per CDR3 protein. In the table there are about 1.5 million distinct CDR3 sequences, around 42% of which are singletons. Sequenced input: blood. The receptors here all came from a woman under 30 in good health. The CDR3 runs from the conserved cysteine through the conserved F or W. Fields, in order: J gene, clone size, D gene, V gene, CDR3 DNA, CDR3 protein. The D gene is left open where the match is weak. Size is omitted from some rows. Given values are once, few, many or a class for expanded clones.

TRBJ2-1,-,TRBD2,TRBV10-3,TGTGCCATCAGACCTGCGGGGGAGTACAATGAGCAGTTCTTC,CAIRPAGEYNEQFF
TRBJ2-5,-,-,TRBV4-1,TGCGCCAGCAGCCAAGATGCGGCCGAGACCCAGTACTTC,CASSQDAAETQYF
TRBJ1-2,few,TRBD1,TRBV12-3/TRBV12-4,TGTGCCAGCAGCCTCGGACAGGTGGGCTATGGCTACACCTTC,CASSLGQVGYGYTF
TRBJ2-5,-,-,TRBV20-1,TGCAGTGCTAGACCTGGAGGTGAGCAGTACTTC,CSARPGGEQYF
TRBJ2-3,-,-,TRBV10-3,TGTGCCATCGGCACTACAGGGACAACTAGCATAGATACGCAGTATTTT,CAIGTTGTTSIDTQYF
TRBJ2-7,few,-,TRBV28,TGTGCCAGCAGAGAGGGGGGCAGGGTAAACTACGAGCAGTACTTC,CASREGGRVNYEQYF
TRBJ2-3,few,TRBD2,TRBV2,TGTGCCAGCAGTCGACGCCCTAGCGGGGGGCCGACAGATACGCAGTATTTT,CASSRRPSGGPTDTQYF
TRBJ1-1,-,-,TRBV2,TGTGCCAGCATAGTCTGGGGTCTCTACGGTGGGGAAGCTTTCTTT,CASIVWGLYGGEAFF
TRBJ1-2,many,-,TRBV27,TGTGCCAGCACCTTCTCAGGCCGCCTAAACTATGGCTACACCTTC,CASTFSGRLNYGYTF
TRBJ2-3,few,TRBD2,TRBV6-4,TGTGCCAGCAGTGACTCGATGGCGGGGGGCGCAGATACGCAGTATTTT,CASSDSMAGGADTQYF
TRBJ2-1,once,TRBD2,TRBV20-1,TGCAGTGGGTTCCGGCGGGAGCTCAACAATGAGCAGTTCTTC,CSGFRRELNNEQFF